The rows below give T cell receptor beta chains drawn from one sample of a study of regulatory T cells in long-lasting Graves disease. TCRdb re-analysed the multiplex PCR reads in MiXCR, keeping a single row per CDR3 protein. The data hold over 200,000 distinct CDR3 sequences, with about 18% observed a single time. Sample: peripheral blood mononuclear cells (PBMCs), taken at new diagnosis, from a patient treated with antithyroid drugs. The receptor set was obtained from a female donor with Graves disease. Each CDR3 is given with its conserved first and last residue. The D gene is left open where the match is weak. The size of a clone is reported for some rows only, either as once, few or many, or as a class for expanded clones.

cdr3_nt cdr3_aa j_call v_call clone_size d_call
TGTGCCAGCAGTCTCGACAGTGAAAAACTGTTTTTT CASSLDSEKLFF TRBJ1-4 TRBV2 many NA
TGTGCCAGCAGGGATTTGGACGGCCGACCCCTCCACTTT CASRDLDGRPLHF TRBJ1-6 TRBV27 many NA
TGTGCCAGCAGGGGACAAGGGGAGCTGTTTTTT CASRGQGELFF TRBJ2-2 TRBV2 NA NA
TGTGCCAGCAGTGATGGCGGGGTCTTCACAGATACGCAGTATTTT CASSDGGVFTDTQYF TRBJ2-3 TRBV6-4 many NA
TGTGCCAGCAGTGACTCTTGGCGACAGGGGGGGGATGAGCAGTTCTTC CASSDSWRQGGDEQFF TRBJ2-1 TRBV6-1 NA TRBD1
TGTGCCAGCAGTTTTAGGGCTGGCGAAAAACTGTTTTTT CASSFRAGEKLFF TRBJ1-4 TRBV12-3/TRBV12-4 many NA
TGTGCCAGCAGTTTAGTTGGGGTCAATGAGCAGTTCTTC CASSLVGVNEQFF TRBJ2-1 TRBV12-3/TRBV12-4 many NA
TGCAGCGTCGGACAGTCTAACTATGGCTACACCTTC CSVGQSNYGYTF TRBJ1-2 TRBV29-1 NA NA
TGTGCCAGCAGCTACACCCGGAGCGGGAGGGCCGGTACGCAGTATTTT CASSYTRSGRAGTQYF TRBJ2-3 TRBV6-1 many TRBD2
TGTGCCAGCAGCCCCCTTCGGACGAATGAAAAACTGTTTTTT CASSPLRTNEKLFF TRBJ1-4 TRBV7-9 once NA
TGTGCCAGCACCCCAGCGGGGGCCAACGTCCTGACTTTC CASTPAGANVLTF TRBJ2-6 TRBV12-3/TRBV12-4 NA NA
TGCGCCAGCAGCCAAGTTCTGACAGGGGGCACAGATACGCAGTATTTT CASSQVLTGGTDTQYF TRBJ2-3 TRBV4-1 NA TRBD1
TGCAGTGCTAGAGATCGTGGTTCCTACAATGAGCAGTTCTTC CSARDRGSYNEQFF TRBJ2-1 TRBV20-1 many NA
TGTGCCAGCCTCCCCTCCGGGAGCGAGCAGTACTTC CASLPSGSEQYF TRBJ2-7 TRBV2 many NA
TGTGCCAGCAGATTGGGTGGGGTACGGAGCGGGGCCCAGTACTTC CASRLGGVRSGAQYF TRBJ2-5 TRBV2 once TRBD2
TGTGCCAGCTCACCTACAGGAGTCGCTGAAGCTTTCTTT CASSPTGVAEAFF TRBJ1-1 TRBV18 NA NA
TGTGCCAGTAAAGGACAGGGTATTGTGAATCAGCCCCAGCATTTT CASKGQGIVNQPQHF TRBJ1-5 TRBV19 many TRBD1
TGTGCCACCAGCAGGTTTAAACAGAACACTGAAGCTTTCTTT CATSRFKQNTEAFF TRBJ1-1 TRBV15 many NA
TGTGCCACCAGCAGGTATCCCGGGGAGCTGTTTTTT CATSRYPGELFF TRBJ2-2 TRBV24-1 many NA
TGTGCCAGCAATACGTTCAACAGGGATGAAAAACTGTTTTTT CASNTFNRDEKLFF TRBJ1-4 TRBV28 many NA
TGTGCCAGCAGCGGAACCGGGACAGAGACAGATACGCAGTATTTT CASSGTGTETDTQYF TRBJ2-3 TRBV9 NA TRBD1
TGCAGTGCTAGAGGGGACCCTGGGGACACTGAAGCTTTCTTT CSARGDPGDTEAFF TRBJ1-1 TRBV20-1 many NA
TGTGCCAGCAGCTTAGTACTACCCCCAGATACGCAGTATTTT CASSLVLPPDTQYF TRBJ2-3 TRBV11-2 many NA
TGTGCCAGCAGCTTCGCCCTTGGACAGGGAGGAATAGCAACCGGGGAGCTGTTTTTT CASSFALGQGGIATGELFF TRBJ2-2 TRBV11-3 many TRBD1
TGTGCCAGCAGTGCCACCGAAGGGGGACAGGCGCAGTATTTT CASSATEGGQAQYF TRBJ2-3 TRBV6-4 NA TRBD1
TGCAGCGTTGTCGCAGGGCCTTCCTACGAGCAGTACTTC CSVVAGPSYEQYF TRBJ2-7 TRBV29-1 many NA
TGCAGTGCTAGAGGACCCGGGGGGAATGAGCAGTTCTTC CSARGPGGNEQFF TRBJ2-1 TRBV20-1 many TRBD2
TGTGCCAGCAGTTTCCAAACAGGGGGAGGGCAGCCCCAGCATTTT CASSFQTGGGQPQHF TRBJ1-5 TRBV12-3/TRBV12-4 many TRBD1
TGCAGCGTCCCGAGGGGAGTGAACACTGAAGCTTTCTTT CSVPRGVNTEAFF TRBJ1-1 TRBV29-1 NA NA
TGTGCCAGCAGCGTAGCTGGACAAATGAACACTGAAGCTTTCTTT CASSVAGQMNTEAFF TRBJ1-1 TRBV9 many NA
TGTGCCAGTACCTCCTGGATTGGATCCTACAATGAGCAGTTCTTC CASTSWIGSYNEQFF TRBJ2-1 TRBV19 many NA